This T cell receptor (beta chain) was captured in a study of shared T cell receptors in the human thymus. The repertoire was sequenced with immunoSEQ multiplex PCR; TCRdb's copy has only in-frame clones and lacks some. This sample has just under 550,000 clones, with roughly 74% found just once. CDR1 and CDR2 (germline): MGHDK, SYGVNS. The CDR3 covers 13 residues. V lost 6 bases and J 0 bases, leaving 8 bases between the germline ends. The sample was also linked to a second study, of human thymus T cells. That report notes: The people who donated were healthy Finnish babies having corrective surgery for congenital heart defects. Resections were taken during corrective heart surgery, and the thymus tissue came from these. Usage of V and J genes appeared biased in thymic and blood repertoires. Related reports documented highly overlapping thymic repertoires among unrelated individuals.

The chain couples TRBV25-1 to TRBJ1-1; D possibly corresponds to TRBD1 (5 bases). The sequence came from a boy in the first two years of life with a congenital heart defect. The sequencing sample was made of thymocytes. CDR3 coding DNA: TGTGCCAGCAGGTCGGGGGTGAACACTGAAGCTTTCTTT. Encoded protein: CASRSGVNTEAFF. Variable domain in full (rest from reference TRBV25-1 and TRBJ1-1): EADIYQTPRYLVIGTGKKITLECSQTMGHDKMYWYQQDPGMELHLIHYSYGVNSTEKGDLSSESTVSRIRTEHFPLTLESARPSHTSQYLCASRSGVNTEAFFGQGTRLTVV.